These 32 T cell receptor beta chains came from one sample sequenced in a study of cytomegalovirus exposure and HLA in healthy donors. Using immunoSEQ multiplex PCR, the repertoire was profiled, and TCRdb retains in-frame clones only, with some absent. This repertoire shows roughly 56,000 clones, 85% to 95% found once; its top ten account for under 2%. Sequencing used PBMCs. These receptors were obtained from a young woman in good health and CMV-seropositive.

The V gene is TRBV10-3, the J gene TRBJ2-7; TRBD1 matches 10 bases. CDR3 size: 13 residues. The V gene's germline CDR1 is ENHRY and CDR2 SYGVKD. V lost 5 bases to trimming and J lost 5 bases; unmatched junction nucleotides: 3. CDR3 amino acids: CAISIGTGDEQYF. DNA of the CDR3: TGTGCCATCAGTATTGGGACAGGGGACGAGCAGTACTTC.

The gene calls are TRBV28 and TRBJ1-4; 9 nucleotides agree with TRBD1. The CDR3 totals 14 residues. Germline lookup yields CDR1 MDHEN and CDR2 SYDVKM. V lost 6 bases and J lost 5; bases outside the gene matches: 4. For the CDR3, the DNA is TGTGCCAGCAGGTGGGACAGGGCGAATGAAAAACTGTTTTTT. It encodes CASRWDRANEKLFF.

V and J are TRBV10-2 and TRBJ1-1; 7 bases are shared with TRBD1. V lost 6 bases, J lost 0 bases, and 4 bases stayed unmatched. From germline, CDR1 is WSHSY and CDR2 SAAADI. This CDR3 is 14 amino acids long. The CDR3 DNA is TGCGCCAGCAGGACAAGGGGGCTGAACACTGAAGCTTTCTTT. Its translation: CASRTRGLNTEAFF.

CDR3 in DNA: TGTGCCAGCAGCTTAGCCGGGGGGGCAAGCTCCTACAATGAGCAGTTCTTC. As protein: CASSLAGGASSYNEQFF. The chain joins TRBV11-2 to TRBJ2-1; 8 bases are shared with TRBD2. The CDR3 consists of 17 residues. The ends lost 1 base at V and 0 bases at J; junction bases unmatched: 5. Germline V gives CDR1 SGHAT, CDR2 FQNNGV.

The rearrangement links TRBV7-2 to TRBJ2-2; TRBD2 aligns across 8 bases. CDR1 SGHTA and CDR2 FQGNSA come from the germline V gene. With 5 bases clipped from V and 6 bases from J, the junction kept 2 bases outside the gene matches. The CDR3 is made up of 13 amino acids. Written as DNA, the CDR3 is TGTGCCAGCAGCCTCGGGAGGGCCGGGGAGCTGTTTTTT. It encodes CASSLGRAGELFF.

The genes are TRBV15 and TRBJ1-6, with 8 positions matching TRBD1. Per the germline V gene, CDR1 is LNHNV and CDR2 is YYDKDF (reference sequence). The CDR3 consists of 15 residues. Unmatched junction bases numbered 0, after V lost 0 bases and J lost 5 bases. CDR3 loop: CATSREQGDNSPLHF. CDR3 DNA sequence: TGTGCCACCAGCAGAGAACAGGGGGATAATTCACCCCTCCACTTT.

The chain employs TRBV4-1 and TRBJ1-2; D is uncertain. V was clipped by 0 bases and J by 3 bases, with 11 bases between them. In germline, CDR1 is MGHRA, CDR2 YSYEKL. This CDR3 spans 15 amino acids. CDR3 nucleotides: TGCGCCAGCAGCCAAGAAATCTCCCCTTACTATGGCTACACCTTC. This encodes CASSQEISPYYGYTF.

The V gene is TRBV2, the J gene TRBJ2-7, with TRBD2 as a possible D gene (6 bases). The CDR3 runs to 15 residues. V lost 7 bases and J lost 6, with 22 bases in between. The V gene's germline CDR1 is SNHLY and CDR2 FYNNEI. DNA of the CDR3: TGTGCCAGCAATCTTGGAAGGGCTGGGGGGACCGAGCAGTACTTC. Translation: CASNLGRAGGTEQYF.

V is TRBV7-9 and J is TRBJ2-5; perhaps TRBD2 as D (5 bases). Germline V gene lookup returns CDR1 SEHNR and CDR2 FQNEAQ (reference sequence). The CDR3 runs to 14 residues. V was cut by 6 bases and J by 4 bases, with 15 bases left in between. The CDR3 DNA sequence: TGTGCCAGCAGTTCATCTCTAGCCCCAGAGACCCAGTACTTC. This gives the protein CASSSSLAPETQYF.

This clone was seen once. The V and J genes are TRBV5-4 and TRBJ2-7; a weak D match, TRBD1 (7 bases). V dropped 3 bases and J dropped 0 bases, with 16 bases sitting between them. CDR3 length: 16 amino acids. Germline V gives CDR1 SGHNT, CDR2 YYREEE (reference sequence). The CDR3 DNA reads TGTGCCAGCAGCTGGGCCGCGGGACAGAGCTCCTACGAGCAGTACTTC. It translates to CASSWAAGQSSYEQYF.

The V gene is TRBV5-4, the J gene TRBJ2-1; 9 nucleotides align to TRBD2. This CDR3 comprises 13 residues. V lost 6 bases and J lost 9; bases outside the gene matches: 7. Germline loops: CDR1 SGHNT, CDR2 YYREEE (reference sequence). The CDR3 loop is CASIAGGRSEQFF. The CDR3 region has the DNA TGTGCCAGCATCGCGGGAGGGAGGTCTGAGCAGTTCTTC.

The V gene is TRBV15, the J gene TRBJ2-6; possibly TRBD1 for D (6 bases). V shed 0 bases and J shed 0 bases, with 6 bases lying between them. The CDR3 sequence is 16 residues long. Germline V CDR1 and CDR2: LNHNV, YYDKDF (reference sequence). CDR3 DNA sequence: TGTGCCACCAGCAGAGAGGGACACTCTGGGGCCAACGTCCTGACTTTC. It specifies CATSREGHSGANVLTF.

The chain links TRBV6-6 to TRBJ1-6; 9 positions agree with TRBD1. With 2 bases clipped from V and 9 bases from J, the junction kept 5 bases outside the gene matches. This CDR3 comprises 15 residues. Germline V gene sequence: CDR1 MNHNY, CDR2 SVGAGI (reference sequence). The CDR3, as DNA: TGTGCCAGCAGTTACGGGACAGGGACAAGTTCACCCCTCCACTTT. It codes for CASSYGTGTSSPLHF.

V is TRBV11-2 and J is TRBJ1-3, with unresolved D. V dropped 1 base and J dropped 0 bases, with 10 bases sitting between them. Germline CDR1 SGHAT, CDR2 FQNNGV. CDR3 length: 16 residues. The CDR3 DNA reads TGTGCCAGCAGCTTAGGCCAGTCTTTCTCTGGAAACACCATATATTTT. Translating gives CASSLGQSFSGNTIYF. The full variable domain, in which reference TRBV11-2 and TRBJ1-3 provide the parts outside the CDR3, is EAGVAQSPRYKIIEKRQSVAFWCNPISGHATLYWYQQILGQGPKLLIQFQNNGVVDDSQLPKDRFSAERLKGVDSTLKIQPAKLEDSAVYLCASSLGQSFSGNTIYFGEGSWLTVV.

The chain is built from TRBV28 and TRBJ1-1; weak D call: TRBD1 (6 bases). CDR1 and CDR2 from the germline V gene are MDHEN and SYDVKM. CDR3 length: 14 amino acids. V dropped 8 bases and J dropped 0 bases, with 13 bases sitting between them. CDR3 DNA sequence: TGTGCCAGCCATTCAGGACAGATGAACACTGAAGCTTTCTTT. It yields the protein CASHSGQMNTEAFF. Drawing the rest from reference TRBV28 and TRBJ1-1, the complete variable domain is DVKVTQSSRYLVKRTGEKVFLECVQDMDHENMFWYRQDPGLGLRLIYFSYDVKMKEKGDIPEGYSVSREKKERFSLILESASTNQTSMYLCASHSGQMNTEAFFGQGTRLTVV.

This sequence joins TRBV9 and TRBJ1-4; 10 nucleotides line up with TRBD1. The CDR3 sequence is 15 residues long. Germline V gene sequence: CDR1 SGDLS, CDR2 YYNGEE. J lost 6 bases, V lost 2 bases, and 4 bases had no gene match. This CDR3 reads CASSVGQGRYEKLFF. The CDR3 DNA sequence: TGTGCCAGCAGCGTGGGACAGGGGAGGTATGAAAAACTGTTTTTT.

The rearrangement links TRBV11-2 to TRBJ2-1; TRBD2 aligns across 11 bases. The germline V gene encodes CDR1 SGHAT and CDR2 FQNNGV. With V trimmed by 5 bases and J by 6 bases, 15 bases remained unmatched. The CDR3 loop spans 18 amino acids. CDR3 sequence reads: CASSTYSGGAGGINEQFF. In DNA form, the CDR3 reads TGTGCCAGCAGCACGTATAGCGGGGGGGCCGGCGGAATCAATGAGCAGTTCTTC. Drawing the rest from reference TRBV11-2 and TRBJ2-1, the complete variable domain is EAGVAQSPRYKIIEKRQSVAFWCNPISGHATLYWYQQILGQGPKLLIQFQNNGVVDDSQLPKDRFSAERLKGVDSTLKIQPAKLEDSAVYLCASSTYSGGAGGINEQFFGPGTRLTVL.

The rearrangement links TRBV27 to TRBJ2-5; 10 bases match TRBD2. This CDR3 has 16 residues. Looked up from germline, CDR1 is MNHEY and CDR2 is SMNVEV (reference sequence). V lost 5 bases and J lost 3; bases outside the gene matches: 9. CDR3 sequence: CASSPRGSGGKETQYF. DNA of the CDR3: TGTGCCAGCAGTCCTCGGGGTAGCGGGGGGAAAGAGACCCAGTACTTC.

The chain is built from TRBV19 and TRBJ1-6; TRBD1 matches 8 bases. The germline V gene has CDR1 LNHDA and CDR2 SQIVND (reference sequence). The CDR3 contains 16 residues. The junction had 5 bases not matched to a gene; V was cut back by 3 bases and J by 4 bases. In nucleotides, the CDR3 is TGTGCCAGTAGTATTTCACAGGGGGGATATAATTCACCCCTCCACTTT. Residues: CASSISQGGYNSPLHF.

The rearrangement links TRBV27 to TRBJ2-7; 9 nucleotides align to TRBD1. The CDR3 is 14 residues long. V trimming: 5 bases; J trimming: 2 bases; junction bases outside the gene matches: 4. Germline CDR1 MNHEY, CDR2 SMNVEV (reference sequence). The CDR3 region is CASSPRTGAYEQYF. For the CDR3, the DNA is TGTGCCAGCAGTCCCCGGACAGGGGCCTACGAGCAGTACTTC.

The chain joins TRBV5-4 to TRBJ2-1; D is possibly TRBD1 (6 bases). V lost 2 bases and J lost 8, with 17 bases in between. The CDR3 runs 15 residues. The germline gives CDR1 SGHNT, CDR2 YYREEE (reference sequence). Here the CDR3 DNA reads TGTGCCAGCAGCTTAGGCACAGGGATGGTTTATGAGCAGTTCTTC. Its translation: CASSLGTGMVYEQFF.

This clone was found a few times. V and J are TRBV2 and TRBJ1-6; 8 bases are shared with TRBD1. The germline gives CDR1 SNHLY, CDR2 FYNNEI. The CDR3 spans 16 residues. V shed 0 bases and J 9 bases; nucleotides not matched to a gene: 7. The CDR3 loop reads CASSEAMTGVRSPLHF. DNA of the CDR3: TGTGCCAGCAGTGAAGCGATGACAGGGGTGCGTTCACCCCTCCACTTT. Full variable domain (outside the CDR3, taken from reference TRBV2 and TRBJ1-6): EPEVTQTPSHQVTQMGQEVILRCVPISNHLYFYWYRQILGQKVEFLVSFYNNEISEKSEIFDDQFSVERPDGSNFTLKIRSTKLEDSAMYFCASSEAMTGVRSPLHFGNGTRLTVT.

This chain joins TRBV11-3 and TRBJ2-1; TRBD1 aligns across 11 bases. The CDR3 loop spans 15 amino acids. The J segment lost 8 bases and the V segment lost 5 bases, leaving 8 bases of the junction unmatched. Germline assignment: CDR1 SGHNT and CDR2 YENEEA. This CDR3 reads CASSRGQGDLHEQFF. Written as DNA, the CDR3 is TGTGCCAGCAGCCGGGGACAGGGGGATCTCCATGAGCAGTTCTTC.

The sample holds a few counts of this clone. The rearrangement uses TRBV7-3 and TRBJ1-1; 8 bases map to TRBD1. This CDR3 contains 15 residues. The germline V gene has CDR1 SGHTA and CDR2 FQGTGA. The ends lost 0 bases at V and 1 base at J; junction bases unmatched: 1. The DNA for the CDR3 is TGTGCCAGCAGCTTAACCACAGGGGGGAACACTGAAGCTTTCTTT. Its translation is CASSLTTGGNTEAFF.

This chain's CDR3 is CASHERGNGEQYF. Written as DNA, the CDR3 is TGTGCCAGTCACGAGCGGGGGAACGGCGAGCAGTACTTC. The V gene is TRBV6-5, the J gene TRBJ2-7; TRBD2 matches 8 bases. Germline V gives CDR1 MNHEY, CDR2 SVGAGI. The CDR3 loop spans 13 amino acids. The junction had 10 bases not matched to a gene; V was cut back by 9 bases and J by 6 bases.

The rearrangement joins TRBV7-2 to TRBJ1-6; D unresolved. V dropped 5 bases and J dropped 6 bases, with 11 bases sitting between them. Germline-derived CDR1 and CDR2 are SGHTA and FQGNSA. CDR3 length equals 14 residues. DNA of the CDR3: TGTGCCAGCAGCCCTCTTCCTACTAATTCACCCCTCCACTTT. This sequence encodes CASSPLPTNSPLHF.

The gene calls are TRBV13 and TRBJ2-1; 7 bases line up with TRBD2. The CDR3 has 14 amino acids. The ends lost 4 bases at V and 7 bases at J; junction bases unmatched: 7. Germline V lookup: CDR1 PRHDT, CDR2 FYEKMQ (reference sequence). CDR3 sequence: CASSSIAGGNEQFF. DNA for the CDR3: TGTGCCAGCAGCTCCATAGCGGGTGGGAATGAGCAGTTCTTC.

This chain links TRBV7-3 with TRBJ2-3, with TRBD1 as a possible D gene (6 bases). V lost 5 bases, J lost 5 bases, and 14 bases lay in between. Germline assignment: CDR1 SGHTA and CDR2 FQGTGA. The CDR3 is 14 residues long. CDR3 in amino acids: CASSQQGKVDTQYF. CDR3 coding DNA: TGTGCCAGCAGCCAACAGGGCAAGGTAGATACGCAGTATTTT.

The chain employs TRBV6-1 and TRBJ2-5, with D possibly being TRBD2 (6 bases). V lost 0 bases to trimming and J lost 5 bases, with 13 bases between them. CDR1 and CDR2 from the germline V gene are MNHNS and SASEGT. The CDR3 consists of 15 residues. The CDR3 here is CASSEAGGTSETQYF. Written as DNA, the CDR3 is TGTGCCAGCAGTGAAGCGGGGGGTACCTCGGAGACCCAGTACTTC.

The CDR3: CASSSRGSAEAFF. DNA for the CDR3: TGTGCCAGCAGTAGCAGGGGGTCTGCTGAAGCTTTCTTT. The chain couples TRBV6-1 to TRBJ1-1; 7 bases align to TRBD1. The germline V gene has CDR1 MNHNS and CDR2 SASEGT. V was pared by 5 bases and J by 6 bases, with 6 bases of the junction left unmatched. The CDR3 runs to 13 residues.

This sequence joins TRBV7-6 and TRBJ2-3; 8 bases are shared with TRBD2. V lost 2 bases to trimming and J lost 1 base; unmatched junction nucleotides: 2. This CDR3 has 15 amino acids. In germline, CDR1 is SGHVS, CDR2 FNYEAQ. This CDR3 reads CASSLFGGGTDTQYF. The CDR3 region has the DNA TGTGCCAGCAGCTTATTCGGGGGGGGCACAGATACGCAGTATTTT.

The genes are TRBV7-6 and TRBJ2-7, with a weak D call TRBD1 (6 bases). Trimming pared 3 bases from V and 4 bases from J, leaving 7 bases between. Germline lookup yields CDR1 SGHVS and CDR2 FNYEAQ. CDR3 length: 12 amino acids. The CDR3 is CASSLQGYEQYF. The CDR3 DNA reads as TGTGCCAGCAGCTTGCAGGGGTACGAGCAGTACTTC.